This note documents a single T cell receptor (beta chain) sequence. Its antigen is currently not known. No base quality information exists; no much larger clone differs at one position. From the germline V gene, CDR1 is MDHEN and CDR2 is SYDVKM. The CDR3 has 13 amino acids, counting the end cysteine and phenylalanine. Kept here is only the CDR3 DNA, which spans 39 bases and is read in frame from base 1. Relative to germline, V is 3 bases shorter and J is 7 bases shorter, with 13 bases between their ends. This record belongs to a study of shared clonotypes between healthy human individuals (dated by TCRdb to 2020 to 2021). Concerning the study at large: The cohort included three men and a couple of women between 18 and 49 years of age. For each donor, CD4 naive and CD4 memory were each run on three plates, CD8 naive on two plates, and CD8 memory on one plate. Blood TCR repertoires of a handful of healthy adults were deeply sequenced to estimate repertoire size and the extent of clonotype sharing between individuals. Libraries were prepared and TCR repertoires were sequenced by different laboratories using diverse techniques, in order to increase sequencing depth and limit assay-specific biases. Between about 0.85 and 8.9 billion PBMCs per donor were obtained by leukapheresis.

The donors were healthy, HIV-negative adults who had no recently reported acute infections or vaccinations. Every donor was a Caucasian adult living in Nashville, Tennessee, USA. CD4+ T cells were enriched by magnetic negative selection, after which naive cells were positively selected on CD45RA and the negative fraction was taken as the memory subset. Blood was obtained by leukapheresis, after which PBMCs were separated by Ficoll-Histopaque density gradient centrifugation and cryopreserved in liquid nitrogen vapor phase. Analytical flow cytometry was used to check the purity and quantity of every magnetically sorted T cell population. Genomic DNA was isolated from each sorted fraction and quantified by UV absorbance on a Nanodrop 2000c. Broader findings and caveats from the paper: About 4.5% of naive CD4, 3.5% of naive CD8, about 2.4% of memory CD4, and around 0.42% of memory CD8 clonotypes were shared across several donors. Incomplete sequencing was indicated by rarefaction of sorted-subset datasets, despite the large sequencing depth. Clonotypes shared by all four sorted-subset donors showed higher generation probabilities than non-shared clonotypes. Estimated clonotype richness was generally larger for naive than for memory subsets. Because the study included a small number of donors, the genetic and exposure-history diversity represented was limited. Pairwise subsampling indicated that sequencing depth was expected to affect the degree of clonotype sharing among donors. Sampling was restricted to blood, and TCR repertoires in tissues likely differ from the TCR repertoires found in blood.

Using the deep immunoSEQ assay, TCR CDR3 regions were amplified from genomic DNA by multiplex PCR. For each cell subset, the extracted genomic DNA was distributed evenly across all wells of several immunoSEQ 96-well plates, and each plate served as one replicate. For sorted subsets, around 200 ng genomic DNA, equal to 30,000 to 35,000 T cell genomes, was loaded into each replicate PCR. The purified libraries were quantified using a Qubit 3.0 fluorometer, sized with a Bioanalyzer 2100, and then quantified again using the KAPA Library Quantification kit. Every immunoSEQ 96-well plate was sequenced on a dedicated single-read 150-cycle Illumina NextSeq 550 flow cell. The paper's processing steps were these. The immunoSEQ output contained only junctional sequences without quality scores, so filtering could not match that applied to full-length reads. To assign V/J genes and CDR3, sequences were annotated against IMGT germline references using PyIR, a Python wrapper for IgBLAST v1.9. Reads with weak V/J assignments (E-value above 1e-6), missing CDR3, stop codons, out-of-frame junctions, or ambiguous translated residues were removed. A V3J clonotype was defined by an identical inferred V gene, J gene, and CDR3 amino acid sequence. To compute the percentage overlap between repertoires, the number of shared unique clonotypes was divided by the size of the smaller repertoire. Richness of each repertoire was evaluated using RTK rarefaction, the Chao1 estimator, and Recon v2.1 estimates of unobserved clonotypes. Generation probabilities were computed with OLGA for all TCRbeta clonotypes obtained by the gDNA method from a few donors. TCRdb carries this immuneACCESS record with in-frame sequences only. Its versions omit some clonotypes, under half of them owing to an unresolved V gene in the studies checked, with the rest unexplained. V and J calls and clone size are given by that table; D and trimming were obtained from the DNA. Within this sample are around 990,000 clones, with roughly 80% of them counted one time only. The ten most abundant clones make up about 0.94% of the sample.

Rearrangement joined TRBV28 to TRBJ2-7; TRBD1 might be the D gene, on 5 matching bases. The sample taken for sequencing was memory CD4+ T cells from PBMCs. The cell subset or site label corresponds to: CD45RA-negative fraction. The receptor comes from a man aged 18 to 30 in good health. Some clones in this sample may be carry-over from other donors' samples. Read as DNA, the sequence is TGTGCCAGCAGTTTTATGACAGCTTCGGAGCAGTACTTC. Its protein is CASSFMTASEQYF.